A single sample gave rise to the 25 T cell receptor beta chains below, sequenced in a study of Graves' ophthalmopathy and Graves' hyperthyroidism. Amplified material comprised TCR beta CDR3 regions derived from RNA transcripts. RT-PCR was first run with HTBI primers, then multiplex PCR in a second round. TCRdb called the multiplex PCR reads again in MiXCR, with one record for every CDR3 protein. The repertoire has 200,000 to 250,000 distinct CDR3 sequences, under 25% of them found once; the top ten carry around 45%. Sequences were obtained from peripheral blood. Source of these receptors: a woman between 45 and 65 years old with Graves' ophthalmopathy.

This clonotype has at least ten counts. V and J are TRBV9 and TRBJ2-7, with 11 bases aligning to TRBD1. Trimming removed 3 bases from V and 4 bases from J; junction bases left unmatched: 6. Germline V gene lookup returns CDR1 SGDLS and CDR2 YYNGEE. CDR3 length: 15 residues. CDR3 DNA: TGTGCCAGCAGCGCCCGGGACAGGGGGTTATACGAGCAGTACTTC. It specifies CASSARDRGLYEQYF.

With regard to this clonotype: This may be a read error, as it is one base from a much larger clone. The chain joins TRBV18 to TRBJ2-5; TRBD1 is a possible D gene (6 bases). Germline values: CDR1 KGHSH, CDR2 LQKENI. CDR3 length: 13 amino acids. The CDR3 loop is CASPPGVTETQYF. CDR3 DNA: TGTGCCAGCCCACCAGGGGTGACTGAGACCCAGTACTTC. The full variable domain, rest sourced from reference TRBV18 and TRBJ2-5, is NAGVMQNPRHLVRRRGQEARLRCSPMKGHSHVYWYRQLPEEGLKFMVYLQKENIIDESGMPKERFSAEFPKEGPSILRIQQVVRGDSAAYFCASPPGVTETQYFGPGTRLLVL.

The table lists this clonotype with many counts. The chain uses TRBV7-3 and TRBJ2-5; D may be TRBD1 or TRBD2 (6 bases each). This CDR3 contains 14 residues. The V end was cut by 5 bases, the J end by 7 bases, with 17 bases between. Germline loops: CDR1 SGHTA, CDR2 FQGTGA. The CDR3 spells CASSPSGASGTQYF. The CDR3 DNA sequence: TGTGCCAGCAGCCCATCGGGGGCCTCGGGGACCCAGTACTTC.

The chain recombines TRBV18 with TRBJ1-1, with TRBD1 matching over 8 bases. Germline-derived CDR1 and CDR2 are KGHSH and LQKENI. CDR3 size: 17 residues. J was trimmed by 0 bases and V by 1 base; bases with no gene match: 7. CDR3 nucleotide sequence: TGTGCCAGCTCACCACAGAGGACAGGGATCGTGAACACTGAAGCTTTCTTT. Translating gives CASSPQRTGIVNTEAFF.

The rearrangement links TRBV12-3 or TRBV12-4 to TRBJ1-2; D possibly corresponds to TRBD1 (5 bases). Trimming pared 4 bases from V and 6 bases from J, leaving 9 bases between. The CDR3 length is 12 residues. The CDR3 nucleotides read TGTGCCAGCAGTTCAGGGTTGGATGGCTACACCTTC. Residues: CASSSGLDGYTF.

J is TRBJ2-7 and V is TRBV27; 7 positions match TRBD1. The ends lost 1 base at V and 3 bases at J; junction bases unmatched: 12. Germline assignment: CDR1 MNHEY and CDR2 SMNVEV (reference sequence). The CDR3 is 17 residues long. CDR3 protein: CASSLFLSGQRIYEQYF. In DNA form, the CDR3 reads TGTGCCAGCAGTTTATTTCTCTCGGGACAGAGGATCTACGAGCAGTACTTC.

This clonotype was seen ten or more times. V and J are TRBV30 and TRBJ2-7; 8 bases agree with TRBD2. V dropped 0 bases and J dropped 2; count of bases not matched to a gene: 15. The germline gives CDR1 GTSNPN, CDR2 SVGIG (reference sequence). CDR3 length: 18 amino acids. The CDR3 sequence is CAWSVLAGGTQAAYEQYF. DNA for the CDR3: TGTGCCTGGAGTGTATTGGCGGGGGGTACCCAAGCGGCCTACGAGCAGTACTTC.

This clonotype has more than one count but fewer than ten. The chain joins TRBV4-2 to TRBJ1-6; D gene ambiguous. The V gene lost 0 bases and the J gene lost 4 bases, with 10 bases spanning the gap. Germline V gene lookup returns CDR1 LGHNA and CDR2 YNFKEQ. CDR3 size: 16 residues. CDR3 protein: CASSQDNRFYNSPLHF. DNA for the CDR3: TGTGCCAGCAGCCAAGATAACAGATTTTATAATTCACCCCTCCACTTT.

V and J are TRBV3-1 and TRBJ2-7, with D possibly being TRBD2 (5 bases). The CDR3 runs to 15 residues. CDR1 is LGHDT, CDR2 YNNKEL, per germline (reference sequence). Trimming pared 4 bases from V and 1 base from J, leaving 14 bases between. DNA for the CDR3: TGTGCCAGCAGCCCCGGGATTAAGGTGTCCTACGAGCAGTACTTC. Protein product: CASSPGIKVSYEQYF.

CDR3 sequence: CATSDLGDRASSYEQYF. The CDR3 bases are TGTGCCACCAGTGATTTGGGGGACAGGGCAAGCTCCTACGAGCAGTACTTC. The chain is built from TRBV24-1 and TRBJ2-7; 9 bases map to TRBD1. V shed 0 bases and J 0 bases; nucleotides not matched to a gene: 5. The CDR3 extends over 17 amino acids. CDR1 is KGHDR and CDR2 is SFDVKD in the germline V gene.

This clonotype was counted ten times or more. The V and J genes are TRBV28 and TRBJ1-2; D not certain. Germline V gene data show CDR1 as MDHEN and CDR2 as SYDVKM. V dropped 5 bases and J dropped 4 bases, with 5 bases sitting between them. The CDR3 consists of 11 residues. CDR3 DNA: TGTGCCAGCAGTGCAGCCTATGGCTACACCTTC. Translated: CASSAAYGYTF.

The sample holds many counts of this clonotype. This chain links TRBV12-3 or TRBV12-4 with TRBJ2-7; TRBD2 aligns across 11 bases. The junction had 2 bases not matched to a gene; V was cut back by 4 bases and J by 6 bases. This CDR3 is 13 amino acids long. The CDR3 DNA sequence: TGTGCCAGCAGTTCTGGACTAGCGGGCGAGCAGTACTTC. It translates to CASSSGLAGEQYF.

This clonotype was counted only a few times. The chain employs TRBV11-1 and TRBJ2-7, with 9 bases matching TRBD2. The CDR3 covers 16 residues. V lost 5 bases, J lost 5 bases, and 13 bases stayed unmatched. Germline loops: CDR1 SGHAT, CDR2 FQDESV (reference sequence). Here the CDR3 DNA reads TGTGCCAGCAGCCGCCGGGGGGTAGCGGGAGTTGACGAGCAGTACTTC. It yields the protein CASSRRGVAGVDEQYF.

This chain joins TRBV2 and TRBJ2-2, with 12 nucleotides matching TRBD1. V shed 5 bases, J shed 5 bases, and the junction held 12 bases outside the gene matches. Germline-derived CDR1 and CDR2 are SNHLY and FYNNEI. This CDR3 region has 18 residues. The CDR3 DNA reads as TGTGCCAGCAGTTCCGGGACAGGGGGCGCGGGTGGAACCGGGGAGCTGTTTTTT. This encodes CASSSGTGGAGGTGELFF.

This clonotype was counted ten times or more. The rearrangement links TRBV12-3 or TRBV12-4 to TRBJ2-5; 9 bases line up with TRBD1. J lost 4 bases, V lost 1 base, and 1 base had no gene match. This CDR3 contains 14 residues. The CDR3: CASSLGDRAETQYF. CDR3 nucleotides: TGTGCCAGCAGTTTAGGGGACAGGGCAGAGACCCAGTACTTC.

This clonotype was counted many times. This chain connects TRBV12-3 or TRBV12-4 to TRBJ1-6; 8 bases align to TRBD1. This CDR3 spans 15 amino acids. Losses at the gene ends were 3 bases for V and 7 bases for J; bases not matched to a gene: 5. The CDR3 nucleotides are TGTGCCAGCAGTTTGGGGACAGGCATGAATTCACCCCTCCACTTT. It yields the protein CASSLGTGMNSPLHF.

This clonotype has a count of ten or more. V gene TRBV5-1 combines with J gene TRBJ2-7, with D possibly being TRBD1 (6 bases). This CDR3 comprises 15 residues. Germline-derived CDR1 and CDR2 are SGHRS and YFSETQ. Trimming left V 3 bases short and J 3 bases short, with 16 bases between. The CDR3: CASSSRPGHYYEQYF. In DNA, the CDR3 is TGCGCCAGCAGCTCGAGACCGGGACATTACTACGAGCAGTACTTC. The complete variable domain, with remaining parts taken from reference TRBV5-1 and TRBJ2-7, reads KAGVTQTPRYLIKTRGQQVTLSCSPISGHRSVSWYQQTPGQGLQFLFEYFSETQRNKGNFPGRFSGRQFSNSRSEMNVSTLELGDSALYLCASSSRPGHYYEQYFGPGTRLTVT.

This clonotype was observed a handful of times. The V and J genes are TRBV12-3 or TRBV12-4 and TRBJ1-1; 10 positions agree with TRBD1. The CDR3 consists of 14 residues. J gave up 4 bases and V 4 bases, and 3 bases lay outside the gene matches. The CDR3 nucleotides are TGTGCCAGCAGTTGGCGGACAGGGGGCACTGAAGCTTTCTTT. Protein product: CASSWRTGGTEAFF.

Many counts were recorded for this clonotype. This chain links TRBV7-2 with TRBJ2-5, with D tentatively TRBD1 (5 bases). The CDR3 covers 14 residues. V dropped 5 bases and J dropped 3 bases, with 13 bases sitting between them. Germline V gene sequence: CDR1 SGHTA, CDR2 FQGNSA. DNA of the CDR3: TGTGCCAGCAGCCCCCAGGGAAGCAAAGAGACCCAGTACTTC. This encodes CASSPQGSKETQYF.

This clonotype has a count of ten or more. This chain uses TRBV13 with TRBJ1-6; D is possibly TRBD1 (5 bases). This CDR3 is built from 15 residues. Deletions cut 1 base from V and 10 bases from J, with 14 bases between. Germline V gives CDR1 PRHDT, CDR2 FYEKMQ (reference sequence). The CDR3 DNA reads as TGTGCCAGCAGCTTAGACCGCAGGGCCCCCTCACCCCTCCACTTT. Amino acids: CASSLDRRAPSPLHF.

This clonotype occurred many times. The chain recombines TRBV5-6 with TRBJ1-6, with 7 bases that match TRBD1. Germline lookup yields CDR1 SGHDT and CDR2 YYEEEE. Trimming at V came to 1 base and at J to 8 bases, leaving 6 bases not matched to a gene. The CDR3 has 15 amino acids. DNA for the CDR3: TGTGCCAGCAGCTTGTCGGACAGGCCGGATTCACCCCTCCACTTT. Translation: CASSLSDRPDSPLHF.

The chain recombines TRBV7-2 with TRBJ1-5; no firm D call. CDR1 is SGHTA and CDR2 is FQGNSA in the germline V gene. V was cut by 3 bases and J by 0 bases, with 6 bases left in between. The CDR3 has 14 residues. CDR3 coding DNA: TGTGCCAGCAGCTTGATAAATAGCAATCAGCCCCAGCATTTT. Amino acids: CASSLINSNQPQHF. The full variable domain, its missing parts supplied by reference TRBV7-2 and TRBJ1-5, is GAGVSQSPSNKVTEKGKDVELRCDPISGHTALYWYRQSLGQGLEFLIYFQGNSAPDKSGLPSDRFSAERTGGSVSTLTIQRTQQEDSAVYLCASSLINSNQPQHFGDGTRLSIL.

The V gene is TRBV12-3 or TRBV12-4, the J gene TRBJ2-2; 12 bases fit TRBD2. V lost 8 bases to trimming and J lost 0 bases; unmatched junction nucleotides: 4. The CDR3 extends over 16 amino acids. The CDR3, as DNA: TGTGCCAGCCGAACTAGCGGGAGGACGAACACCGGGGAGCTGTTTTTT. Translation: CASRTSGRTNTGELFF.

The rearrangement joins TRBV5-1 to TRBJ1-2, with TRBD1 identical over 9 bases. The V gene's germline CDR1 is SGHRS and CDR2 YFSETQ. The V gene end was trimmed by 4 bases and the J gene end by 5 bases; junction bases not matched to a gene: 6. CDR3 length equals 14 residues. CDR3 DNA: TGCGCCAGCAGCCCCCGGACAGGGGATTATGGCTACACCTTC. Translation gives CASSPRTGDYGYTF. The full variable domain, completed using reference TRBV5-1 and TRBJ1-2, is KAGVTQTPRYLIKTRGQQVTLSCSPISGHRSVSWYQQTPGQGLQFLFEYFSETQRNKGNFPGRFSGRQFSNSRSEMNVSTLELGDSALYLCASSPRTGDYGYTFGSGTRLTVV.

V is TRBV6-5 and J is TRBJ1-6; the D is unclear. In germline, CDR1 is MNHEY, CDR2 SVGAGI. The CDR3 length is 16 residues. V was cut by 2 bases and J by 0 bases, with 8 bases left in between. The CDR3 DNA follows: TGTGCCAGCAGTTACGGGTACAGCTCCTATAATTCACCCCTCCACTTT. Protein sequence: CASSYGYSSYNSPLHF.